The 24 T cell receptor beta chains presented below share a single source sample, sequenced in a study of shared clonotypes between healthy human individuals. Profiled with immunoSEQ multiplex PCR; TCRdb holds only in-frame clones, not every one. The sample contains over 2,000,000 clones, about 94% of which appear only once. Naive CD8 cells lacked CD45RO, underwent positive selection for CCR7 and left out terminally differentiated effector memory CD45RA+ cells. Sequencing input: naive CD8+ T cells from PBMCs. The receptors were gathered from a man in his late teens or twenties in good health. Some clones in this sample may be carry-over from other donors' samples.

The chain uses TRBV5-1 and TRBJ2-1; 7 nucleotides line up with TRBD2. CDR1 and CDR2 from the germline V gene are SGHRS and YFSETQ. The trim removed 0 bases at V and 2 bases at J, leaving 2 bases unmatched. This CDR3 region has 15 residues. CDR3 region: CASSLESGTYNEQFF. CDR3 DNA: TGCGCCAGCAGCTTGGAGAGCGGGACCTACAATGAGCAGTTCTTC.

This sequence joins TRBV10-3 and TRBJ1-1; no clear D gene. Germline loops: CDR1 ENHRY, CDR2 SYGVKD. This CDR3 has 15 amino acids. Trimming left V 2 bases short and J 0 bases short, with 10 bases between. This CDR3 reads CAISEAHGMNTEAFF. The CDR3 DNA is TGTGCCATCAGTGAGGCGCACGGTATGAACACTGAAGCTTTCTTT.

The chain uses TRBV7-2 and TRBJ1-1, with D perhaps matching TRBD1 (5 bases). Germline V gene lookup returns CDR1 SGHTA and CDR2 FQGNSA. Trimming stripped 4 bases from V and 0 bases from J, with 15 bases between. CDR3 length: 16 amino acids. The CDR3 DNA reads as TGTGCCAGCAGCTCCGACACGGGGGTGATGAACACTGAAGCTTTCTTT. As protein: CASSSDTGVMNTEAFF.

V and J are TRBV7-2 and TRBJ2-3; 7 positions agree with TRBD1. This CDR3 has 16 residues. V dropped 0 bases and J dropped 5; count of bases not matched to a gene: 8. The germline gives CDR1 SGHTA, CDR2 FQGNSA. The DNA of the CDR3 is TGTGCCAGCAGCTTAGCGGTAGGGGGCCTGGGAGATACGCAGTATTTT. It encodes CASSLAVGGLGDTQYF.

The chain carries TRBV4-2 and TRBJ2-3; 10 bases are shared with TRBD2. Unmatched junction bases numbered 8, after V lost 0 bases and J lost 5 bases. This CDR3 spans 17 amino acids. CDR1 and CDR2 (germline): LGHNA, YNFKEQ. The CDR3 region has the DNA TGTGCCAGCAGCCAAGATGGTGGGCTAGCGGGAGAAGATACGCAGTATTTT. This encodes CASSQDGGLAGEDTQYF.

This CDR3 is CASSARSSHSGNTIYF. The CDR3 nucleotides read TGTGCCAGCAGTGCTCGATCTAGCCACTCTGGAAACACCATATATTTT. The gene calls are TRBV28 and TRBJ1-3; unclear D gene. V was cut by 5 bases and J by 0 bases, with 14 bases left in between. The CDR3 loop spans 16 amino acids. The V gene's germline CDR1 is MDHEN and CDR2 SYDVKM.

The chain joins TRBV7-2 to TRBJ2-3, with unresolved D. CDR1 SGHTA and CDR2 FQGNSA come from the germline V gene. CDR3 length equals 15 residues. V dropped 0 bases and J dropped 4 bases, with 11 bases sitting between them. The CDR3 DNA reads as TGTGCCAGCAGCTTAGCCGGCCGCGTTGCAGATACGCAGTATTTT. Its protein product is CASSLAGRVADTQYF.

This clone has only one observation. CDR3: CASSFGQGAWEGRNEQFF. In DNA, the CDR3 is TGTGCCAGCAGCTTTGGACAGGGGGCGTGGGAGGGCAGGAATGAGCAGTTCTTC. The chain carries TRBV5-6 and TRBJ2-1, with 11 bases lining up with TRBD1. CDR3 size: 18 residues. V lost 2 bases to trimming and J lost 7 bases; unmatched junction nucleotides: 14. Germline loops: CDR1 SGHDT, CDR2 YYEEEE.

The CDR3 DNA reads TGTGCCAGCAGTTCCTGGACGGAAATCAATCAGCCCCAGCATTTT. Its translation: CASSSWTEINQPQHF. This rearrangement joins TRBV27 to TRBJ1-5; D gene uncertain. V was shortened by 4 bases and J by 3 bases, with 13 bases between the two germline ends. Germline values: CDR1 MNHEY, CDR2 SMNVEV (reference sequence). The CDR3 spans 15 residues.

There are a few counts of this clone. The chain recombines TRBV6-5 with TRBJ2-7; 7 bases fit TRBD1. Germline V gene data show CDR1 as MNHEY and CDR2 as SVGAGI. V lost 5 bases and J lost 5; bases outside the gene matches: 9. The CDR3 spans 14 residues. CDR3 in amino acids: CASSMTGTVDEQYF. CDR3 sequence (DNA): TGTGCCAGCAGTATGACCGGGACAGTCGACGAGCAGTACTTC.

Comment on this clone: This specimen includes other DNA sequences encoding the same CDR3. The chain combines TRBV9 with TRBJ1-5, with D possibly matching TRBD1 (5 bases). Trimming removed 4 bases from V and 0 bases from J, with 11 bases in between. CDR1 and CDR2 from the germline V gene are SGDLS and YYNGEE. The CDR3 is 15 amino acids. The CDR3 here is CASSRTGDSNQPQHF. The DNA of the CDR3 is TGTGCCAGCAGCCGCACAGGCGATAGCAATCAGCCCCAGCATTTT.

The CDR3 bases are TGTGCCAGCAGTTACTCTCCTAGCGCACATGAGCAGTTCTTC. Translation: CASSYSPSAHEQFF. The J gene is TRBJ2-1, the V gene TRBV6-5; D perhaps matches TRBD2 (6 bases). CDR1 is MNHEY and CDR2 is SVGAGI in the germline V gene. Trimming removed 0 bases at V and 8 bases at J, with 11 bases between. The CDR3 length is 14 residues.

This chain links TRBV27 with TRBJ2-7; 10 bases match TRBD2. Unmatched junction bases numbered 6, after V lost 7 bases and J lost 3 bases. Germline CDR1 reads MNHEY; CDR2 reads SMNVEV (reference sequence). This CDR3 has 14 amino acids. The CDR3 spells CASTSLAGVYEQYF. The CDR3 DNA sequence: TGTGCCAGCACCTCGCTAGCGGGAGTCTACGAGCAGTACTTC.

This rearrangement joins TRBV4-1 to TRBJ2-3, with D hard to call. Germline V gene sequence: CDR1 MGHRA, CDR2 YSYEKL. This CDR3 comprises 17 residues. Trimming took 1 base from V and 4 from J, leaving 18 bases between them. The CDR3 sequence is CASSQAYEDPTADTQYF. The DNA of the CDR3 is TGCGCCAGCAGCCAAGCCTATGAGGACCCGACTGCAGATACGCAGTATTTT.

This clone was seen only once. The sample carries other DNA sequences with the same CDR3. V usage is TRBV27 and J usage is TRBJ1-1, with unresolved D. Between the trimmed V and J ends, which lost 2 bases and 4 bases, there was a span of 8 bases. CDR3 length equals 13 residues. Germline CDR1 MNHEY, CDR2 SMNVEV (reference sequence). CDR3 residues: CASSLGRGTEAFF. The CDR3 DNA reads TGTGCCAGCAGTTTAGGACGGGGCACTGAAGCTTTCTTT.

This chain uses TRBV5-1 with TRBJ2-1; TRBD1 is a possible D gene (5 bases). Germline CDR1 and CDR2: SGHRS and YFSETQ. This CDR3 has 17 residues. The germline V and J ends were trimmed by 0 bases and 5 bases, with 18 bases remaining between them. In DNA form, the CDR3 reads TGCGCCAGCAGCTTGGGGACACCTCCCGGCTTGGACAATGAGCAGTTCTTC. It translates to CASSLGTPPGLDNEQFF.

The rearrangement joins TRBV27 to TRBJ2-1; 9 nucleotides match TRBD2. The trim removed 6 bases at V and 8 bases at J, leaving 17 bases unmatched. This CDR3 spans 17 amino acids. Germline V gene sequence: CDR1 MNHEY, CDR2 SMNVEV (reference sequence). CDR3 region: CASSLRIAGVTPYEQFF. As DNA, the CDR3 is TGTGCCAGCAGCTTAAGGATAGCGGGAGTCACCCCCTATGAGCAGTTCTTC.

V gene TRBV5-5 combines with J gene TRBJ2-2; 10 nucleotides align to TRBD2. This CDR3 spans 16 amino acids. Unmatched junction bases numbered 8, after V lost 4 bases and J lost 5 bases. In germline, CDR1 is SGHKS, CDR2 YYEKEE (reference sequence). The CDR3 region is CASSPSGRAGTGELFF. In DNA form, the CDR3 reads TGTGCCAGCAGCCCAAGCGGGAGGGCCGGAACCGGGGAGCTGTTTTTT.

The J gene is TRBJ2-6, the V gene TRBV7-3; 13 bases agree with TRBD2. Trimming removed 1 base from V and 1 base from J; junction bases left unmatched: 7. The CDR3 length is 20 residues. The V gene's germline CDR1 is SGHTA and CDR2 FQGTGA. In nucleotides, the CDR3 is TGTGCCAGCAGCTTAAACGGTGGACTAGCGGGAGAGTCTGGGGCCAACGTCCTGACTTTC. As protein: CASSLNGGLAGESGANVLTF. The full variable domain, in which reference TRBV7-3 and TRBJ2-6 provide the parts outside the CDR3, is GAGVSQTPSNKVTEKGKYVELRCDPISGHTALYWYRQSLGQGPEFLIYFQGTGAADDSGLPNDRFFAVRPEGSVSTLKIQRTERGDSAVYLCASSLNGGLAGESGANVLTFGAGSRLTVL.

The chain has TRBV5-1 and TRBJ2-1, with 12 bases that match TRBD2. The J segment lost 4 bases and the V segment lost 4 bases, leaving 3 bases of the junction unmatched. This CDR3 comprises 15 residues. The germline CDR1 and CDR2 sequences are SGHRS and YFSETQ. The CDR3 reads CASSKGLAGYNEQFF. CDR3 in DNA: TGCGCCAGCAGCAAGGGACTAGCGGGTTACAATGAGCAGTTCTTC.

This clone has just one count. The CDR3 nucleotides are TGTGCCAGCAGACCGGGACTGAGCTCCTACAATGAGCAGTTCTTC. The encoded protein is CASRPGLSSYNEQFF. The chain employs TRBV2 and TRBJ2-1; D is perhaps TRBD2 (6 bases). The CDR3 extends over 15 amino acids. Germline assignment: CDR1 SNHLY and CDR2 FYNNEI. Trimming removed 6 bases from V and 0 bases from J, with 12 bases in between.

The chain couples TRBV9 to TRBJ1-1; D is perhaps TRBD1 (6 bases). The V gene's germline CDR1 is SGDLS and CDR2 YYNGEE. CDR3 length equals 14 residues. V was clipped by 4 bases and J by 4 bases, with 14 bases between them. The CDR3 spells CASSISTGSTEAFF. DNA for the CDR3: TGTGCCAGCAGCATATCGACAGGAAGCACTGAAGCTTTCTTT.

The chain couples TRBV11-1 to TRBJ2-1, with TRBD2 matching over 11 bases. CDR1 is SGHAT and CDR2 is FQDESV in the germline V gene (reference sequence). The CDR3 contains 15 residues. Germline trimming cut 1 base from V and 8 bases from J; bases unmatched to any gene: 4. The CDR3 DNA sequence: TGTGCCAGCAGCTTAGGGCTAGCGGGAGGCCATGAGCAGTTCTTC. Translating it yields CASSLGLAGGHEQFF.

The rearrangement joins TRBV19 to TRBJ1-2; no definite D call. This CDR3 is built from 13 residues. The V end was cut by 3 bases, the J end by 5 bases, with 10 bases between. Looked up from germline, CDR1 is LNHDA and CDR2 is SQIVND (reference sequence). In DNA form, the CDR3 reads TGTGCCAGTAGTATTTTACAGACGTATGGCTACACCTTC. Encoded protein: CASSILQTYGYTF.